Sequencing of this T cell receptor beta chain was carried out in a study of blood T cell repertoires in COVID-19. Whole-study context: Samples of COVID-19 (acute and convalescent) were obtained from the United States, Italy and Spain. T cells, B-cell-depleted T cells, or PBMCs provided the cDNA or gDNA that served as material.

This clone showed up many times. In the original workflow: Reference gene primer amplification in the assay estimated nucleated cell counts. This table comes from immunoSEQ multiplex PCR, and its TCRdb copy is limited to in-frame clones, with some not included. V, J and clone size reflect that table, while D and trimming were determined from the DNA. The data contain 95,000 to 110,000 clones, roughly 84% of them singletons. This TCR derives from a human donor in a cohort sampled during active COVID-19. Sequencing was carried out using peripheral blood.

In DNA, the CDR3 is TGTGCCATCGCACCTCTGAGTTCACCCCTCCACTTT. This gives the protein CAIAPLSSPLHF. The chain combines TRBV10-3 with TRBJ1-6; D not certain. Per the germline V gene, CDR1 is ENHRY and CDR2 is SYGVKD. Trimming pared 8 bases from V and 9 bases from J, leaving 11 bases between. The CDR3 has 12 amino acids.